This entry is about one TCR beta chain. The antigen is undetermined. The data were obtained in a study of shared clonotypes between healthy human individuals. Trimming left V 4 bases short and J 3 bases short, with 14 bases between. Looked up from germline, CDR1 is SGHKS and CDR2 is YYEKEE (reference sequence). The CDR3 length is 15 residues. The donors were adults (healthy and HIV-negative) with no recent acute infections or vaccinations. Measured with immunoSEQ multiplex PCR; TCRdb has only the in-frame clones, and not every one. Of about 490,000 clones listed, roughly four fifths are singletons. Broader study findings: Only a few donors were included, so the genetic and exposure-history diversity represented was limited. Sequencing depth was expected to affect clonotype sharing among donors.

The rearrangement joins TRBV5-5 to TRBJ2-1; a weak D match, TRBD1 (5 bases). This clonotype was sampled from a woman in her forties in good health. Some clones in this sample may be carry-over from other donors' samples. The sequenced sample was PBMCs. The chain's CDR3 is CASSDLRQIYNEQFF. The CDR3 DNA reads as TGTGCCAGCAGCGACCTGCGACAGATCTACAATGAGCAGTTCTTC.